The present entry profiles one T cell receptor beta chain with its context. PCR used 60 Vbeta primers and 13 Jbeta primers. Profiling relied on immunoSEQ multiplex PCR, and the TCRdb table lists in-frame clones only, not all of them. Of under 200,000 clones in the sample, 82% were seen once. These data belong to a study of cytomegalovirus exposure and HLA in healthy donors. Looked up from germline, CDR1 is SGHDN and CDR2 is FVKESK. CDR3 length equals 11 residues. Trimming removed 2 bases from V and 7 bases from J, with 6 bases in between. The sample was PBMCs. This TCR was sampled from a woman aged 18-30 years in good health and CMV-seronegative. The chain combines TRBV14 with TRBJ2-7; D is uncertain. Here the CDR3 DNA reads TGTGCCAGCAGCCAAATCCATGAGCAGTACTTC. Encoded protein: CASSQIHEQYF.